This paragraph reports one TCR beta chain. Its target is not known. Germline V CDR1 and CDR2: SGHTS, YDEGEE. The CDR3 is 14 residues long. V dropped 4 bases and J dropped 4 bases, with 14 bases sitting between them. The sample originates from a study of OX40 agonist ivuxolimab in advanced cancers. At the level of the study: There were three patients with partial responses, one having hepatocellular carcinoma and two cutaneous melanoma.

Study-wide results and caveats: The study did not work out the antigen specificity of the expanded peripheral T cells. Clonal expansion among partial responders at 0.1-3.0 mg/kg ranked near the lowest.

The protocol was immunoSEQ multiplex PCR, while the TCRdb copy is restricted to in-frame clones and leaves out a portion. The sample yields more than 65,000 clones, about 88% seen once. The clonotype originates from an adult with an advanced solid tumor such as melanoma, head and neck, liver or kidney cancer. The rearrangement joins TRBV5-8 to TRBJ1-2; D unresolved. This specimen consisted of CD4+ or CD8+ T cells sorted from blood, obtained in a trial of the OX40 agonist ivuxolimab. Here the CDR3 DNA reads TGTGCCAGCAGCCTTGGACGGATTCGCTATGGCTACACCTTC. Residues: CASSLGRIRYGYTF. The full variable domain, with the rest looked up from reference TRBV5-8 and TRBJ1-2, is EAGVTQSPTHLIKTRGQQATLRCSPISGHTSVYWYQQALGLGLQFLLWYDEGEERNRGNFPPRFSGRQFPNYSSELNVNALELEDSALYLCASSLGRIRYGYTFGSGTRLTVV.